The 20 T cell receptor beta chains below all came from one sample that was sequenced in a study of beta chain features in type 1 diabetes (dated by TCRdb to 2017 to 2018). The method behind the library was the immunoSEQ multiplex PCR assay. All of the isolated RNA was reverse transcribed with the High Capacity cDNA Reverse Transcription Kit, so expressed TCRB transcripts were sequenced. As stored in TCRdb, this immuneACCESS dataset retains in-frame rearrangements with V and J assigned. A fraction of the clones does not appear; measured against another copy, unresolved V genes explain less than half of the discrepancy, and the remainder lacks a known reason. Present in this sample are about 360,000 clones, over 9.5% of which were seen just once. The ten top clones hold more than 0.015% of the sample. The material sequenced was naive CD4+ T cells from blood. The sample's cell subset or site label is to be understood as: true naive CD4+ T cells. The receptor set was obtained from a man younger than 35 in good health.

This clone was detected a few times. The junction does not match germline at one end; this may be a read error. This CDR3 reads CASSLITATQYF. The CDR3 DNA reads TGTGCCAGCTCATTAATTACAGCTACGCAGTATTTT. This sequence joins TRBV18 and TRBJ2-3; D is uncertain. CDR3 length: 12 residues. CDR1 KGHSH and CDR2 LQKENI come from the germline V gene.

This clone was detected only a few times. The chain combines TRBV5-4 with TRBJ1-1; 10 positions agree with TRBD1. Germline CDR1 is SGHNT and CDR2 is YYREEE (reference sequence). Trimming took 0 bases from V and 5 from J; bases not matched to a gene: 7. The CDR3 totals 16 residues. DNA for the CDR3: TGTGCCAGCAGCTTGGCCCGGACAGGGGGTTATACTGAAGCTTTCTTT. It translates to CASSLARTGGYTEAFF. Full variable domain (rest looked up from reference TRBV5-4 and TRBJ1-1): ETGVTQSPTHLIKTRGQQVTLRCSSQSGHNTVSWYQQALGQGPQFIFQYYREEENGRGNFPPRFSGLQFPNYSSELNVNALELDDSALYLCASSLARTGGYTEAFFGQGTRLTVV.

This clone was counted between two and nine times. This chain joins TRBV7-3 and TRBJ2-3, with 7 bases aligning to TRBD1. The V gene end was trimmed by 4 bases and the J gene end by 3 bases; junction bases not matched to a gene: 4. The CDR3 loop spans 14 amino acids. The germline CDR1 and CDR2 sequences are SGHTA and FQGTGA. CDR3 loop: CASSSRGTTDTQYF. The DNA of the CDR3 is TGTGCCAGCAGCTCCAGGGGGACAACAGATACGCAGTATTTT.

J is TRBJ1-5 and V is TRBV5-1; D perhaps matches TRBD1 (6 bases). The CDR3 contains 14 residues. V lost 4 bases to trimming and J lost 4 bases, with 12 bases between them. From germline, CDR1 is SGHRS and CDR2 YFSETQ. CDR3 in DNA: TGCGCCAGCAGCATGGACAGCGGGAATCAGCCCCAGCATTTT. Translated, it gives CASSMDSGNQPQHF.

The chain has TRBV6-5 and TRBJ2-7; no clear D gene. V was clipped by 0 bases and J by 0 bases, with 9 bases between them. Germline V lookup: CDR1 MNHEY, CDR2 SVGAGI. The CDR3 covers 15 residues. This chain's CDR3 is CASSYSSVLSYEQYF. The CDR3 nucleotides read TGTGCCAGCAGTTACTCATCGGTTCTCTCCTACGAGCAGTACTTC.

This clone was seen a handful of times. This chain uses TRBV7-2 with TRBJ2-6; 9 bases map to TRBD1. V shed 5 bases and J 1 base; nucleotides not matched to a gene: 6. CDR3 size: 17 residues. Germline V gives CDR1 SGHTA, CDR2 FQGNSA. CDR3 sequence (DNA): TGTGCCAGCAGCCCCGGGACAGGGATATCTGGGGCCAACGTCCTGACTTTC. Residues: CASSPGTGISGANVLTF. Full variable domain (outside the CDR3, taken from reference TRBV7-2 and TRBJ2-6): GAGVSQSPSNKVTEKGKDVELRCDPISGHTALYWYRQSLGQGLEFLIYFQGNSAPDKSGLPSDRFSAERTGGSVSTLTIQRTQQEDSAVYLCASSPGTGISGANVLTFGAGSRLTVL.

The chain employs TRBV30 and TRBJ2-3; 9 nucleotides match TRBD2. In germline, CDR1 is GTSNPN, CDR2 SVGIG (reference sequence). The V and J ends lost 1 base and 6 bases, in that order; junction bases with no gene match: 8. This CDR3 region has 15 residues. CDR3 region: CAWSGDSGRVDTQYF. The CDR3 DNA reads as TGTGCCTGGAGTGGCGATAGCGGGAGAGTTGATACGCAGTATTTT. The full variable domain, its missing parts supplied by reference TRBV30 and TRBJ2-3, is SQTIHQWPATLVQPVGSPLSLECTVEGTSNPNLYWYRQAAGRGLQLLFYSVGIGQISSEVPQNLSASRPQDRQFILSSKKLLLSDSGFYLCAWSGDSGRVDTQYFGPGTRLTVL.

The rearrangement links TRBV10-3 to TRBJ1-2; 12 bases align to TRBD1. The germline V gene has CDR1 ENHRY and CDR2 SYGVKD. This CDR3 region has 15 residues. With V trimmed by 4 bases and J by 0 bases, 0 bases remained unmatched. The CDR3 region has the DNA TGTGCCATCAGTGGGGACAGGGGGCCTAACTATGGCTACACCTTC. Its protein is CAISGDRGPNYGYTF.

The chain uses TRBV4-3 and TRBJ1-2; D not certain. Trimming stripped 0 bases from V and 7 bases from J, with 18 bases between. The germline V gene encodes CDR1 LGHNA and CDR2 YSLEER. The CDR3 is 16 amino acids. The CDR3 nucleotides are TGCGCCAGCAGCCAAGATGTCCAGGCGCTCGCTTTTGGCTACACCTTC. Translating gives CASSQDVQALAFGYTF.

The rearrangement joins TRBV5-6 to TRBJ1-3, with 8 bases that match TRBD1. In germline, CDR1 is SGHDT, CDR2 YYEEEE. This CDR3 has 14 residues. After removal of 3 bases from V and 5 bases from J, the junction contained 4 bases not matched to a gene. The CDR3 is CASSYGTGRNTIYF. Written as DNA, the CDR3 is TGTGCCAGCAGCTATGGGACAGGACGAAACACCATATATTTT. The full variable domain, in which reference TRBV5-6 and TRBJ1-3 provide the parts outside the CDR3, is DAGVTQSPTHLIKTRGQQVTLRCSPKSGHDTVSWYQQALGQGPQFIFQYYEEEERQRGNFPDRFSGHQFPNYSSELNVNALLLGDSALYLCASSYGTGRNTIYFGEGSWLTVV.

This clone occurred a few times. Other nucleotide sequences from this sample produce the same CDR3. This chain links TRBV7-2 with TRBJ2-1; 7 positions match TRBD1. The ends lost 5 bases at V and 0 bases at J; junction bases unmatched: 4. CDR3 length equals 15 residues. Per the germline V gene, CDR1 is SGHTA and CDR2 is FQGNSA. CDR3 nucleotides: TGTGCCAGCAGCCCAGGGGGTTCCTCCTACAATGAGCAGTTCTTC. This gives the protein CASSPGGSSYNEQFF.

This clone was observed a few times. The same CDR3 arises from other DNA sequences in this sample as well. The rearrangement joins TRBV30 to TRBJ1-1, with a weak D call TRBD1 (6 bases). This CDR3 is built from 13 residues. The V gene lost 0 bases and the J gene lost 3 bases, with 8 bases spanning the gap. In germline, CDR1 is GTSNPN, CDR2 SVGIG (reference sequence). CDR3 DNA sequence: TGTGCCTGGAGTGTACAGGGTGACACTGAAGCTTTCTTT. As protein: CAWSVQGDTEAFF.

This clone was detected only a few times. The chain uses TRBV2 and TRBJ2-3; D is uncertain. The CDR3 covers 14 residues. Germline V gene lookup returns CDR1 SNHLY and CDR2 FYNNEI. Trimming cost V 6 bases and J 2 bases, with 12 bases left between them. Here the CDR3 DNA reads TGTGCCAGCAGCTCGAGAAGAAACACAGATACGCAGTATTTT. Protein: CASSSRRNTDTQYF.

The sample holds a few counts of this clone. The J gene is TRBJ2-3, the V gene TRBV7-3, with TRBD2 matching 11 bases. Germline CDR1 and CDR2: SGHTA and FQGTGA. The CDR3 sequence is 16 residues long. V lost 5 bases to trimming and J lost 5 bases; unmatched junction nucleotides: 9. CDR3 nucleotide sequence: TGTGCCAGCAGCACCTCACCTAGCGGGGGGCAAGATACGCAGTATTTT. Translating it yields CASSTSPSGGQDTQYF. Full variable domain (outside the CDR3, taken from reference TRBV7-3 and TRBJ2-3): GAGVSQTPSNKVTEKGKYVELRCDPISGHTALYWYRQSLGQGPEFLIYFQGTGAADDSGLPNDRFFAVRPEGSVSTLKIQRTERGDSAVYLCASSTSPSGGQDTQYFGPGTRLTVL.

This clone has more than one count but fewer than ten. The chain has TRBV29-1 and TRBJ2-1; 10 positions agree with TRBD2. The ends lost 5 bases at V and 4 bases at J; junction bases unmatched: 8. CDR1 and CDR2 (germline): SQVTM, ANQGSEA. This CDR3 is 15 amino acids long. The CDR3 nucleotides read TGCAGCGTTCAACTCGGGACTAGCGTGTACAATGAGCAGTTCTTC. Amino acid sequence: CSVQLGTSVYNEQFF.

This clone was recorded a few times. The chain has TRBV30 and TRBJ1-1; D is perhaps TRBD1 (5 bases). The CDR3 covers 11 residues. Germline V gives CDR1 GTSNPN, CDR2 SVGIG (reference sequence). Trimming shortened V by 5 bases and J by 1 base, and 5 bases separated the two germline ends. The CDR3 nucleotides read TGTGCCTGGGACAGGAACACTGAAGCTTTCTTT. Translation: CAWDRNTEAFF.

This clone was observed a handful of times. V is TRBV6-5 and J is TRBJ2-7; 14 bases align to TRBD2. The V gene end was trimmed by 2 bases and the J gene end by 6 bases; junction bases not matched to a gene: 3. The CDR3 consists of 15 residues. The germline gives CDR1 MNHEY, CDR2 SVGAGI. DNA for the CDR3: TGTGCCAGCAGTTACCCGGGACTAGCGGGAGCCGAGCAGTACTTC. Amino acids: CASSYPGLAGAEQYF.

This sequence joins TRBV7-6 and TRBJ2-5, with 7 bases fitting TRBD2. V gave up 5 bases and J gave up 2 bases; unmatched junction bases: 8. Germline V gene sequence: CDR1 SGHVS, CDR2 FNYEAQ. The CDR3 runs to 15 residues. DNA of the CDR3: TGTGCCAGCAGCCCTCCCGGGGAGGGACAAGAGACCCAGTACTTC. This codes for CASSPPGEGQETQYF. The full variable domain, its missing parts supplied by reference TRBV7-6 and TRBJ2-5, is GAGVSQSPRYKVTKRGQDVALRCDPISGHVSLYWYRQALGQGPEFLTYFNYEAQQDKSGLPNDRFSAERPEGSISTLTIQRTEQRDSAMYRCASSPPGEGQETQYFGPGTRLLVL.

Only a few counts were recorded for this clone. The chain recombines TRBV19 with TRBJ1-1; the D is unclear. The germline V gene has CDR1 LNHDA and CDR2 SQIVND (reference sequence). This CDR3 is built from 14 residues. V was shortened by 6 bases and J by 4 bases, with 15 bases between the two germline ends. CDR3 in amino acids: CASRLGSVTTEAFF. CDR3 DNA sequence: TGTGCCAGTAGGCTAGGCTCCGTGACCACTGAAGCTTTCTTT. Full variable domain (rest looked up from reference TRBV19 and TRBJ1-1): DGGITQSPKYLFRKEGQNVTLSCEQNLNHDAMYWYRQDPGQGLRLIYYSQIVNDFQKGDIAEGYSVSREKKESFPLTVTSAQKNPTAFYLCASRLGSVTTEAFFGQGTRLTVV.

This chain uses TRBV7-2 with TRBJ1-5; the D is unclear. V gave up 1 base and J gave up 10 bases, with 11 bases separating them. The CDR3 is 13 residues long. Germline assignment: CDR1 SGHTA and CDR2 FQGNSA. CDR3 sequence reads: CASSLDAVLPQHF. The CDR3 DNA is TGTGCCAGCAGCTTAGATGCGGTTCTACCCCAGCATTTT.